One sample yielded the 16 T cell receptor beta chains listed below, sequenced in a study of control samples from healthy donors and cancer patients. This table comes from immunoSEQ multiplex PCR, and its TCRdb copy is limited to in-frame clones, with some not included. Here the sample spans approximately 130,000 clones, about 87% being singletons. The sequenced material came from blood. These receptors came from a man aged 55 to 70 in good health.

V is TRBV28 and J is TRBJ1-5; D perhaps matches TRBD1 (5 bases). The CDR3 is made up of 13 amino acids. Trimming shortened V by 11 bases and J by 4 bases, and 15 bases separated the two germline ends. CDR1 and CDR2 from the germline V gene are MDHEN and SYDVKM. CDR3 DNA sequence: TGTGCCTCCTGGGGCCGGGGGAATCAGCCCCAGCATTTT. Translating it yields CASWGRGNQPQHF.

The chain links TRBV7-2 to TRBJ2-1; TRBD2 aligns across 9 bases. The germline CDR1 and CDR2 sequences are SGHTA and FQGNSA. CDR3 size: 17 residues. V dropped 6 bases and J dropped 0; count of bases not matched to a gene: 9. For the CDR3, the DNA is TGTGCCAGCAGGCCCCCTGCGGGGGGGAGCTCCTACAATGAGCAGTTCTTC. It encodes CASRPPAGGSSYNEQFF.

This chain connects TRBV7-9 to TRBJ2-5; D possibly matches TRBD1 or TRBD2 (5 bases each). In germline, CDR1 is SEHNR, CDR2 FQNEAQ (reference sequence). The CDR3 covers 15 residues. V was shortened by 2 bases and J by 5 bases, with 15 bases between the two germline ends. For the CDR3, the DNA is TGTGCCAGCAGCTTAATAGGGGTCGGGACGGAGACCCAGTACTTC. Translated, it gives CASSLIGVGTETQYF.

The CDR3 here is CASSSGTGGEKLFF. CDR3 coding DNA: TGTGCCAGCAGTTCCGGGACAGGAGGTGAAAAACTGTTTTTT. The rearrangement links TRBV2 to TRBJ1-4; 8 bases are a match to TRBD1. Trimming cost V 5 bases and J 7 bases; bases outside gene matches: 6. CDR3 size: 14 residues. The germline gives CDR1 SNHLY, CDR2 FYNNEI.

The V and J genes are TRBV28 and TRBJ1-2; no clear D. V dropped 7 bases and J dropped 7 bases, with 16 bases sitting between them. The CDR3 runs 13 residues. Germline CDR1 is MDHEN and CDR2 is SYDVKM. Here the CDR3 reads CASTNGGRLGYTF. The CDR3 DNA reads TGTGCCAGCACCAACGGAGGGAGGCTTGGCTACACCTTC.

The chain is built from TRBV30 and TRBJ1-1; weak D call: TRBD1 (5 bases). CDR3 size: 14 residues. The V gene's germline CDR1 is GTSNPN and CDR2 SVGIG (reference sequence). Trimming stripped 5 bases from V and 6 bases from J, with 19 bases between. The CDR3 sequence is CAWSPQGLGPEAFF. The CDR3 DNA reads as TGTGCCTGGTCCCCCCAGGGCCTCGGGCCTGAAGCTTTCTTT.

There are a few counts of this clone. V usage is TRBV9 and J usage is TRBJ1-6, with D hard to call. CDR1 and CDR2 from the germline V gene are SGDLS and YYNGEE. CDR3 size: 12 residues. With 0 bases removed from V and 10 bases from J, the gap between germline ends came to 5 bases. CDR3 in DNA: TGTGCCAGCAGCGTAGGAGGATCACCCCTCCACTTT. It yields the protein CASSVGGSPLHF.

DNA for the CDR3: TGTGCCAGCAGTGGGAGGTCAGGGGATGGCTACACCTTC. Protein product: CASSGRSGDGYTF. The J gene is TRBJ1-2, the V gene TRBV2; TRBD1 is a possible D gene (6 bases). This CDR3 has 13 residues. Trimming took 4 bases from V and 6 from J, leaving 12 bases between them. The germline CDR1 and CDR2 sequences are SNHLY and FYNNEI.

V usage is TRBV5-1 and J usage is TRBJ1-2; a weak D match, TRBD1 (6 bases). This CDR3 is built from 12 residues. The germline V gene has CDR1 SGHRS and CDR2 YFSETQ. Trimming left V 0 bases short and J 8 bases short, with 8 bases between. In nucleotides, the CDR3 is TGCGCCAGCAGCTTGGAAACAGGGGGCTACACCTTC. It specifies CASSLETGGYTF.

The chain has TRBV25-1 and TRBJ1-1; D is possibly TRBD1 (6 bases). The CDR3 is 15 amino acids. Germline assignment: CDR1 MGHDK and CDR2 SYGVNS. V lost 1 base and J lost 5, with 14 bases in between. The CDR3 loop is CASSESAGARTEAFF. The CDR3 region has the DNA TGTGCCAGCAGTGAATCTGCGGGGGCGCGAACTGAAGCTTTCTTT.

This sequence joins TRBV4-3 and TRBJ1-1; the match to TRBD1 covers 7 bases. Germline CDR1 reads LGHNA; CDR2 reads YSLEER. The CDR3 contains 16 residues. V trimming: 0 bases; J trimming: 1 base; junction bases outside the gene matches: 5. Here the CDR3 DNA reads TGCGCCAGCAGCCAAGACCACAGGGGAGAGAACACTGAAGCTTTCTTT. Protein product: CASSQDHRGENTEAFF.

The V call is TRBV3-1 (or the pseudogene TRBV3-2), the J call TRBJ1-1, with 7 bases aligning to TRBD1. The germline V gene has CDR1 LGHDT and CDR2 YNNKEL (reference sequence). The CDR3 sequence is 12 residues long. The J segment lost 7 bases and the V segment lost 4 bases, leaving 3 bases of the junction unmatched. The CDR3 region has the DNA TGTGCCAGCAGCCCGACAGGGAGTGAAGCTTTCTTT. It yields the protein CASSPTGSEAFF.

The chain carries TRBV7-2 and TRBJ2-7; D remains ambiguous. Germline CDR1 reads SGHTA; CDR2 reads FQGNSA. Trimming took 1 base from V and 3 from J, leaving 10 bases between them. This CDR3 region has 14 residues. DNA for the CDR3: TGTGCCAGCAGCTTAGACTACATGATCTACGAGCAGTACTTC. Translation gives CASSLDYMIYEQYF.

Only a few counts were recorded for this clone. The gene calls are TRBV9 and TRBJ2-2; D may correspond to TRBD1 or TRBD2 (6 bases each). Trimming removed 4 bases from V and 2 bases from J, with 15 bases in between. Germline V lookup: CDR1 SGDLS, CDR2 YYNGEE. This CDR3 contains 16 residues. CDR3 residues: CASSLLGGRNTGELFF. CDR3 sequence (DNA): TGTGCCAGCAGCCTCTTAGGGGGGCGAAACACCGGGGAGCTGTTTTTT. Using reference TRBV9 and TRBJ2-2 for the parts outside the CDR3, the full variable domain is DSGVTQTPKHLITATGQRVTLRCSPRSGDLSVYWYQQSLDQGLQFLIQYYNGEERAKGNILERFSAQQFPDLHSELNLSSLELGDSALYFCASSLLGGRNTGELFFGEGSRLTVL.

The V gene is TRBV19, the J gene TRBJ2-1; possibly TRBD2 for D (5 bases). This CDR3 has 15 amino acids. Germline CDR1 is LNHDA and CDR2 is SQIVND (reference sequence). Trimming took off 1 base at V and 7 bases at J, with 14 bases between the two ends. The CDR3 DNA follows: TGTGCCAGTAGTATAGTCGCGGGTACTGGGAATGAGCAGTTCTTC. This sequence encodes CASSIVAGTGNEQFF.

This sequence joins TRBV3-1 (or the pseudogene TRBV3-2) and TRBJ2-3, with D possibly matching TRBD2 (5 bases). Trimming stripped 4 bases from V and 0 bases from J, with 14 bases between. CDR1 and CDR2 from the germline V gene are LGHDT and YNNKEL (reference sequence). The CDR3 is made up of 16 amino acids. The CDR3 region is CASSRNPGRSTDTQYF. Written as DNA, the CDR3 is TGTGCCAGCAGCCGCAACCCGGGAAGGAGCACAGATACGCAGTATTTT.